What follows are 3 T cell receptor beta chains derived from one specimen sequenced in a study of CD8+ T cells in alopecia areata listed by TCRdb under 2018. The method was the immunoSEQ multiplex PCR assay. RNA was extracted from all samples and reverse transcribed into cDNA as template for TCR sequencing. TCRdb retrieved this table from immuneACCESS and kept in-frame rearrangements only. Not all clones are present; in checked studies, unresolved V genes account for under half, and no reason is known for the remainder. For this sample the table gives 150,000 to 200,000 clones, of which approximately 70% were detected only once. The ten largest clonotypes hold roughly 10% of the sample. What the time point label conveys for this sample: baseline before oral tofacitinib. The sequenced sample was CD8+ T cells sorted from blood, obtained at week 0. The receptors come from a human donor with alopecia areata.

The J gene is TRBJ2-1, the V gene TRBV6-5; D could derive from TRBD1 or TRBD2 (6 bases each). V lost 6 bases to trimming and J lost 0 bases, with 12 bases between them. The CDR3 consists of 15 residues. Looked up from germline, CDR1 is MNHEY and CDR2 is SVGAGI. This CDR3 reads CASSSRGPSYNEQFF. CDR3 bases: TGTGCCAGCAGCTCACGGGGGCCCTCCTACAATGAGCAGTTCTTC.

This clone turned up a few times. The chain carries TRBV29-1 and TRBJ2-7; a weak D match, TRBD1 (5 bases). The CDR3 runs 13 residues. Germline V gives CDR1 SQVTM, CDR2 ANQGSEA. Trimming left V 6 bases short and J 3 bases short, with 15 bases between. In nucleotides, the CDR3 is TGCAGCGTCCGACAGCTTCAACGCTACGAGCAGTACTTC. Protein: CSVRQLQRYEQYF.

V and J are TRBV27 and TRBJ1-6; D not resolved. Germline CDR1 is MNHEY and CDR2 is SMNVEV (reference sequence). V was trimmed by 8 bases and J by 5 bases, leaving 19 bases between them. The CDR3 runs to 16 residues. The CDR3 loop reads CASLPGVHHDNSPLHF. CDR3 bases: TGTGCCAGCTTACCCGGGGTCCATCACGATAATTCACCCCTCCACTTT.